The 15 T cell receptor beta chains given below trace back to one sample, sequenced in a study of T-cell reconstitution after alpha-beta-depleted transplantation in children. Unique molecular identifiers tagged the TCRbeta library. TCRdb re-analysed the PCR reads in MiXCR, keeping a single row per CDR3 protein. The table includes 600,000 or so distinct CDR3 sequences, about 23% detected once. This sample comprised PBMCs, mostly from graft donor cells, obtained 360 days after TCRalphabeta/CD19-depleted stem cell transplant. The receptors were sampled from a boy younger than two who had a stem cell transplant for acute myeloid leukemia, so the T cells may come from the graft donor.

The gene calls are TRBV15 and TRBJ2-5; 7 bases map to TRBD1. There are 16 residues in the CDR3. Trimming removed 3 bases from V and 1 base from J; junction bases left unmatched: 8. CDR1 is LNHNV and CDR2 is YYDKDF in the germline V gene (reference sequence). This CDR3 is CATSSRLRDSQETQYF. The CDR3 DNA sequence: TGTGCCACCAGCAGCCGCCTCCGGGACAGCCAAGAGACCCAGTACTTC.

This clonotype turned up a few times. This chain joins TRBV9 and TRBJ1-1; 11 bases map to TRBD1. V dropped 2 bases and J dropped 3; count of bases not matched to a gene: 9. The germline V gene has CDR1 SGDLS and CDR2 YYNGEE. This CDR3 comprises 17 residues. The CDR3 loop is CASSVGQGATTDTEAFF. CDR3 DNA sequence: TGTGCCAGCAGCGTCGGACAGGGGGCGACCACGGACACTGAAGCTTTCTTT. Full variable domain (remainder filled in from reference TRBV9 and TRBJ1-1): DSGVTQTPKHLITATGQRVTLRCSPRSGDLSVYWYQQSLDQGLQFLIQYYNGEERAKGNILERFSAQQFPDLHSELNLSSLELGDSALYFCASSVGQGATTDTEAFFGQGTRLTVV.

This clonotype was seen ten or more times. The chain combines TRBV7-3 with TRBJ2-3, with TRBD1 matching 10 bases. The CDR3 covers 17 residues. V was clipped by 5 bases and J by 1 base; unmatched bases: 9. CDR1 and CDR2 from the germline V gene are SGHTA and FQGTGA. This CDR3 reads CASSPRTGTGGTDTQYF. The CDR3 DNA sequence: TGTGCCAGCAGCCCCCGAACCGGGACAGGGGGCACAGATACGCAGTATTTT.

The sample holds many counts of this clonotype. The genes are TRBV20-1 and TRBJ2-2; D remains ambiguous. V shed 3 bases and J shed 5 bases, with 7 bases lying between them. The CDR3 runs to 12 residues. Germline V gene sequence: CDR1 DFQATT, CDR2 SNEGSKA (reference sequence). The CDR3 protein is CSARSWTGELFF. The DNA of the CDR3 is TGCAGTGCTAGGTCTTGGACCGGGGAGCTGTTTTTT.

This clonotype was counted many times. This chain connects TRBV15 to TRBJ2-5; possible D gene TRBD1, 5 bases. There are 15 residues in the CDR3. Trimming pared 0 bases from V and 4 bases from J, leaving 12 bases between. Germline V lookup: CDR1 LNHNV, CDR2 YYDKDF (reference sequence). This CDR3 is CATSRDLFRGETQYF. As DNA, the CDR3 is TGTGCCACCAGCAGAGATCTCTTTAGGGGAGAGACCCAGTACTTC. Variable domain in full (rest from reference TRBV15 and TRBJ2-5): DAMVIQNPRYQVTQFGKPVTLSCSQTLNHNVMYWYQQKSSQAPKLLFHYYDKDFNNEADTPDNFQSRRPNTSFCFLDIRSPGLGDTAMYLCATSRDLFRGETQYFGPGTRLLVL.

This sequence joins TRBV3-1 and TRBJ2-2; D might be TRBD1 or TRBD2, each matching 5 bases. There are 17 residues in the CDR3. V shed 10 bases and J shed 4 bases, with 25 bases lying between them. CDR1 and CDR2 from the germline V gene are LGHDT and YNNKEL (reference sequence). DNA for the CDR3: TGTGCCACCTGCCAAGATGAGGCGAGGGGTGGCACCGGGGAGCTGTTTTTT. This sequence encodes CATCQDEARGGTGELFF.

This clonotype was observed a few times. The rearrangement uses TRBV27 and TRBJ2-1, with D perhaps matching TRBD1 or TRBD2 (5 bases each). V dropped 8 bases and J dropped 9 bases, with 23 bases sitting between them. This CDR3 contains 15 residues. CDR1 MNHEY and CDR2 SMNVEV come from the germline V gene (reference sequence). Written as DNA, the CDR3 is TGTGCCAGCCACTTCACCGGGGCCCCTACCACTGAGCAGTTCTTC. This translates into CASHFTGAPTTEQFF.

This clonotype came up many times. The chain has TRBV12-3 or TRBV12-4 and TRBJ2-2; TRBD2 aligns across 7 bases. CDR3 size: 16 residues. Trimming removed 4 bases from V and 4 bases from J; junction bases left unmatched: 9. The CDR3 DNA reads TGTGCCAGCAGTTCACCTGGCTGGGGGGGCACCGGGGAGCTGTTTTTT. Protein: CASSSPGWGGTGELFF.

In DNA form, the CDR3 reads TGTGCCAGCAGTGGAACAGGAGGAAGGGGTGAGACCCAGTACTTC. This gives the protein CASSGTGGRGETQYF. This chain links TRBV6-1 with TRBJ2-5; possibly TRBD1 or TRBD2 for D (5 bases each). Trimming left V 4 bases short and J 5 bases short, with 17 bases between. This CDR3 spans 15 amino acids. The germline gives CDR1 MNHNS, CDR2 SASEGT.

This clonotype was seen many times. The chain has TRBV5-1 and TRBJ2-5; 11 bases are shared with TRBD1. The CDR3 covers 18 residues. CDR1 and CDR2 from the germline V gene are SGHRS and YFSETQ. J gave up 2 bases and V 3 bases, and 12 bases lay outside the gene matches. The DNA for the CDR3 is TGCGCCAGCAGCTCCGGGACAGGGGGGATCCATTTGCAAGAGACCCAGTACTTC. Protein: CASSSGTGGIHLQETQYF.

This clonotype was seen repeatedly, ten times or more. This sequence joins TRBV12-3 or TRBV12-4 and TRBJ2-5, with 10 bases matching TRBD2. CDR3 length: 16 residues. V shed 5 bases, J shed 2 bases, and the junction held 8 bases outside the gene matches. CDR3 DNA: TGTGCCAGCAGTCCTTCAGCGGGGGGGCAGCAAGAGACCCAGTACTTC. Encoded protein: CASSPSAGGQQETQYF.

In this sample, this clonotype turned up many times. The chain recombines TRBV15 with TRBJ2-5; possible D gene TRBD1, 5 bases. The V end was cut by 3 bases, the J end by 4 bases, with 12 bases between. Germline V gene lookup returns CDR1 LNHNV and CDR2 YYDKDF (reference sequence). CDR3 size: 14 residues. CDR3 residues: CATSSQRRGETQYF. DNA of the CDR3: TGTGCCACCAGCAGCCAGCGTAGGGGAGAGACCCAGTACTTC. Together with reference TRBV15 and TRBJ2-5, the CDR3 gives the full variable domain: DAMVIQNPRYQVTQFGKPVTLSCSQTLNHNVMYWYQQKSSQAPKLLFHYYDKDFNNEADTPDNFQSRRPNTSFCFLDIRSPGLGDTAMYLCATSSQRRGETQYFGPGTRLLVL.

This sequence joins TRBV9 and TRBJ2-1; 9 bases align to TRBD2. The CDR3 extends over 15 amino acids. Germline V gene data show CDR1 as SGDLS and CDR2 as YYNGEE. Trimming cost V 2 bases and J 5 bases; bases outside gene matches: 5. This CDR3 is CASSVRAGGDNEQFF. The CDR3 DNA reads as TGTGCCAGCAGCGTTAGAGCGGGGGGAGACAATGAGCAGTTCTTC.

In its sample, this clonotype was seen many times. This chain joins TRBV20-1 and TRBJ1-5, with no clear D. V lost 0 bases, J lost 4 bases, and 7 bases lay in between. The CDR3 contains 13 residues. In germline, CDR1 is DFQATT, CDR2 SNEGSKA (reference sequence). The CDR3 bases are TGCAGTGCTAGAGATTCGGGGAATCAGCCCCAGCATTTT. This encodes CSARDSGNQPQHF.

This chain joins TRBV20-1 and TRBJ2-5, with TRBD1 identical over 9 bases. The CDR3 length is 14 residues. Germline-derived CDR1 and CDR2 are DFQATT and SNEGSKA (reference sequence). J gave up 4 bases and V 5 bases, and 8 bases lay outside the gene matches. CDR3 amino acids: CSAANTGGRETQYF. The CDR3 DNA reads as TGCAGTGCTGCTAACACAGGGGGCAGAGAGACCCAGTACTTC.